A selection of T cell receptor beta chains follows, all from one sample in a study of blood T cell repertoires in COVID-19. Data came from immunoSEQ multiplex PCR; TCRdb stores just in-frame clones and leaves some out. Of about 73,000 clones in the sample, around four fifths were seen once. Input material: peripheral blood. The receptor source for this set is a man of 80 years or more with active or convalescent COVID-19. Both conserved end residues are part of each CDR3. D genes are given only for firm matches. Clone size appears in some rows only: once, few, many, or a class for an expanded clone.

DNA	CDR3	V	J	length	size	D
TGTGCCAGCAGTTACTTAGCGCCAACAGATACGCAGTATTTT	CASSYLAPTDTQYF	TRBV6-5	TRBJ2-3	14	.	.
TGTGCCAGCAGACGGGACTTGAACACCGGGGAGCTGTTTTTT	CASRRDLNTGELFF	TRBV27	TRBJ2-2	14	few	.
TGTGCCAGCAGTGAAGGACAGGGTGGGGGTAATGAAAAACTGTTTTTT	CASSEGQGGGNEKLFF	TRBV6-1	TRBJ1-4	16	.	TRBD1
TGTGCCTGGAGCCTAACACAGGGGGAGTGGGAGACCCAGTACTTC	CAWSLTQGEWETQYF	TRBV30	TRBJ2-5	15	few	TRBD1
TGTGCCAGCAGTGTATCTGGGCGTAAACTGTTTTTT	CASSVSGRKLFF	TRBV2	TRBJ1-4	12	.	.
TGTGCCAGCAGCCTAGGTGTTAGCGCAGATACGCAGTATTTT	CASSLGVSADTQYF	TRBV7-2	TRBJ2-3	14	.	.
TGCGCCAGCACCCCGGGAGGGGTGTCCTACGAGCAGTACTTC	CASTPGGVSYEQYF	TRBV5-1	TRBJ2-7	14	.	TRBD2
TGCGCCAGCAGCCAGCTAGGGGGACTAGGCACAGATACGCAGTATTTT	CASSQLGGLGTDTQYF	TRBV4-1	TRBJ2-3	16	.	TRBD2
TGTGCCAGCTCACCGGAAAGGGGGTTGCGGTACTTC	CASSPERGLRYF	TRBV18	TRBJ2-5	12	.	.
TGTGCCAGCAGCCGGGACACTGGAAACACCATATATTTT	CASSRDTGNTIYF	TRBV3-1/TRBV3-2	TRBJ1-3	13	.	.
TGCGCCAGCAGCCACGTGACAGGCGCTTCTAACTATGGCTACACCTTC	CASSHVTGASNYGYTF	TRBV4-3	TRBJ1-2	16	.	.
TGTGCCAGTAGTCGCGACATCCATGGCTACACCTTC	CASSRDIHGYTF	TRBV19	TRBJ1-2	12	.	.
TGTGCCAGCAGTTACTCGAGACTAGCGGGAGGTCTCCAAGAGACCCAGTACTTC	CASSYSRLAGGLQETQYF	TRBV6-2/TRBV6-3	TRBJ2-5	18	.	TRBD2
TGTGCCAGCTCACCGGTGGCAAGCTCCTATAATTCACCCCTCCACTTT	CASSPVASSYNSPLHF	TRBV18	TRBJ1-6	16	.	.
TGTGCCAGCAGCTTCAGGCTAGCGGCTAGCACAGATACGCAGTATTTT	CASSFRLAASTDTQYF	TRBV5-6	TRBJ2-3	16	.	TRBD2
TGTGCCAGCAGTTCGAGACTAGCAGGAACAGATACGCAGTATTTT	CASSSRLAGTDTQYF	TRBV27	TRBJ2-3	15	.	TRBD2
TGTGCCAGCAGCCCAACCGGGACACAGGGCAATCAGCCCCAGCATTTT	CASSPTGTQGNQPQHF	TRBV27	TRBJ1-5	16	.	.
TGTGCCGGCTTATACAGGGGGCGCAATGAGCAGTTCTTC	CAGLYRGRNEQFF	TRBV5-4	TRBJ2-1	13	few	TRBD1
TGTGCCAGCAGTTTAGACAGGCCTTATGGCTACACCTTC	CASSLDRPYGYTF	TRBV12-3/TRBV12-4	TRBJ1-2	13	few	.
TGCGCCAGCAGTTACCAAACAGGGATCGGGGAGCTGTTTTTT	CASSYQTGIGELFF	TRBV5-1	TRBJ2-2	14	.	.
TGCGCCAGCAGCCACAACTACGGGACAGGGGAGGCCGGGGAGCTGTTTTTT	CASSHNYGTGEAGELFF	TRBV4-1	TRBJ2-2	17	.	TRBD1
TGTGCCACCAGCAGAGAGCGCCGGGCTGAAGCTTTCTTT	CATSRERRAEAFF	TRBV15	TRBJ1-1	13	few	.
TGTGCCAGCAGCGGTGGACTAGCGGGAAAATACAATGAGCAGTTCTTC	CASSGGLAGKYNEQFF	TRBV28	TRBJ2-1	16	.	TRBD2
TGCAGCGTGGCGGGGACAGGGGGCGGTGGCTACACCTTC	CSVAGTGGGGYTF	TRBV29-1	TRBJ1-2	13	.	TRBD1
TGCGCCAGCAGCCTTTCCGGGTCTAGCGGCTACAATGAGCAGTTCTTC	CASSLSGSSGYNEQFF	TRBV4-3	TRBJ2-1	16	.	TRBD2
TGTGCCAGCAGTGAATGGGGGGACACTGAAGCTTTCTTT	CASSEWGDTEAFF	TRBV6-1	TRBJ1-1	13	.	.
TGTGCCAGCAAATATGGACAGCGCAATGAGCAGTTCTTC	CASKYGQRNEQFF	TRBV5-6	TRBJ2-1	13	.	.
TGTGCCAGCACCAGGACTAGCGGTTACAATGAGCAGTTCTTC	CASTRTSGYNEQFF	TRBV2	TRBJ2-1	14	.	TRBD2
TGCGCCAGCAGCCTCTCCATAGGGACAGGGTTCCAAGAGACCCAGTACTTC	CASSLSIGTGFQETQYF	TRBV5-1	TRBJ2-5	17	.	TRBD1
TGTGCCTGGAGTGTAACTAGCGGGGGACGAAGTGAGCAGTTCTTC	CAWSVTSGGRSEQFF	TRBV30	TRBJ2-1	15	.	TRBD2
TGCGCCAGCAGCCCCTCGGGGGGCCGACCGAACACCGGGGAGCTGTTTTTT	CASSPSGGRPNTGELFF	TRBV4-1	TRBJ2-2	17	.	.
TGTGCCAGCAGTTATAGCGGCGGCACAGATACGCAGTATTTT	CASSYSGGTDTQYF	TRBV6-6	TRBJ2-3	14	.	.
TGTGCCAGCAGGGACGACAGGGGACCAGATACGCAGTATTTT	CASRDDRGPDTQYF	TRBV3-1/TRBV3-2	TRBJ2-3	14	.	TRBD1
TGTGCCAGCAGCTTGGTTACAGGGTTCGACAATGAGCAGTTCTTC	CASSLVTGFDNEQFF	TRBV5-4	TRBJ2-1	15	.	.
TGTGCCAGCAGGGAGACCCAGGGGAACGAGCAGTACTTC	CASRETQGNEQYF	TRBV6-5	TRBJ2-7	13	.	.
TGCGCCAGCAGCTTGGGAGGGACAAGTCTTTTTGGCTACACCTTC	CASSLGGTSLFGYTF	TRBV5-1	TRBJ1-2	15	.	.
TGTGCCTGGAGTCGACTAGCGGGGGGCCCCGGGGAGCTGTTTTTT	CAWSRLAGGPGELFF	TRBV30	TRBJ2-2	15	.	TRBD2
TGTGCCAGCAGCCCGACAGGGAAAACGTCCCCCTATAATTCACCCCTCCACTTT	CASSPTGKTSPYNSPLHF	TRBV3-1/TRBV3-2	TRBJ1-6	18	.	TRBD1
TGTGCCAGCAGTTACTTCAACAGGGTTCCCTACGAGCAGTACTTC	CASSYFNRVPYEQYF	TRBV6-5	TRBJ2-7	15	.	.
TGTGCCAGCGGGGGCCCGGGGGGAGAGACCCAGTACTTC	CASGGPGGETQYF	TRBV21-1	TRBJ2-5	13	.	.
TGTGCCAGCGGGGGGGGTTATAATTCACCCCTCCACTTT	CASGGGYNSPLHF	TRBV6-5	TRBJ1-6	13	.	.
TGTGCCAGTAGTGCAACAGGGGCCGGTGGCTACACCTTC	CASSATGAGGYTF	TRBV19	TRBJ1-2	13	.	TRBD1
TGTGCCAGCAGCCCGCGGACAGGAGACTCTGGGGCCAACGTCCTGACTTTC	CASSPRTGDSGANVLTF	TRBV14	TRBJ2-6	17	.	TRBD1
TGTGCCAGTAGGAAAGGGACAAATCAGCCCCAGCATTTT	CASRKGTNQPQHF	TRBV19	TRBJ1-5	13	.	.
TGTGCCTGGAGTGGACAGTCCCCATCAACTAATGAAAAACTGTTTTTT	CAWSGQSPSTNEKLFF	TRBV30	TRBJ1-4	16	once	.
TGTGCCAGCAGCCAAGATAGGGGGCTAGCGGGAAATGAGCAGTTCTTC	CASSQDRGLAGNEQFF	TRBV3-1/TRBV3-2	TRBJ2-1	16	.	TRBD2
TGCGCCAGCAGCCTACAACCTGAGGGTGACTATGGCTACACCTTC	CASSLQPEGDYGYTF	TRBV4-1	TRBJ1-2	15	.	.
TGCGCCAGCAGTCTGGAGGGAGGGCGGGGAAAGGCCAATCAGCCCCAGCATTTT	CASSLEGGRGKANQPQHF	TRBV23-1	TRBJ1-5	18	.	.
TGCGCCAGCAGCACCTCAGGGACAAGAGGGTATCAGCCCCAGCATTTT	CASSTSGTRGYQPQHF	TRBV4-1	TRBJ1-5	16	.	.